The clone carrying this T cell receptor beta chain was found once. The germline V and J ends were trimmed by 5 bases and 6 bases, with 10 bases remaining between them. CDR3 length: 12 residues. CDR1 and CDR2 from the germline V gene are SGHTA and FQGNSA. The data are from a study of T cell changes during pregnancy in multiple sclerosis. Sequencing used immunoSEQ multiplex PCR; TCRdb keeps in-frame clones, though not all of them. The sample shows tens of thousands of clones, about 91% of them seen only once. The TCR originated in a female donor in good health, enrolled as a control in a pregnancy study. The genes are TRBV7-2 and TRBJ1-1; D is ambiguous. Sequencing used CD4+ T cells from peripheral blood mononuclear cells, obtained in the second trimester of pregnancy. The CDR3 nucleotides are TGTGCCAGCAGCCCGGGAGAGTCTGAAGCTTTCTTT. It specifies CASSPGESEAFF.